This paragraph covers one T cell receptor (beta chain) sequence. The junction and the germline gene differ at one end; a read error may be behind it. The data were obtained in a study of blood T cell repertoires in COVID-19. Method: immunoSEQ multiplex PCR; TCRdb's copy keeps in-frame clones and lacks some. The sample lists roughly 230,000 clones; 89% were seen once. CDR3 length: 13 residues. Germline V gene data show CDR1 as MDHEN and CDR2 as SYDVKM. Sequenced input: PBMCs or T cells enriched from blood (not recorded which). This sequence was found in a woman aged 25-40 years with acute COVID-19. The rearrangement joins TRBV28 to TRBJ1-6, with 9 bases fitting TRBD1. CDR3 amino acids: CASSLTTGTGRVW. As DNA, the CDR3 is TGTGCCAGCAGTTTAACAACCGGGACAGGGAGGGTGTGG.